The 31 T cell receptor beta chains presented below share a single source sample, sequenced in a study of blood T cell repertoires in COVID-19. Using immunoSEQ multiplex PCR, the repertoire was profiled, and TCRdb retains in-frame clones only, with some absent. This table has roughly 260,000 clones, less than 90% appearing once. The material sequenced was peripheral blood. Receptor source: a man aged 60 to 75 who had recovered from COVID-19.

V gene TRBV28 combines with J gene TRBJ1-1; D unresolved. CDR1 is MDHEN, CDR2 SYDVKM, per germline. CDR3 length: 12 amino acids. The germline V and J ends were trimmed by 4 bases and 2 bases, with 5 bases remaining between them. The CDR3 is CASSWANTEAFF. CDR3 bases: TGTGCCAGCAGTTGGGCAAACACTGAAGCTTTCTTT.

The V call is TRBV7-2, the J call TRBJ1-1; no clear D. V gave up 7 bases and J gave up 3 bases, with 15 bases separating them. The CDR3 spans 14 residues. CDR1 and CDR2 (germline): SGHTA, FQGNSA. Here the CDR3 DNA reads TGTGCCAGCACCTTCGCGGCGGGGTACACTGAAGCTTTCTTT. Residues: CASTFAAGYTEAFF.

The chain is built from TRBV4-2 and TRBJ2-3; tentative D call: TRBD2 (7 bases). This CDR3 has 16 residues. Germline-derived CDR1 and CDR2 are LGHNA and YNFKEQ. V was shortened by 1 base and J by 1 base, with 12 bases between the two germline ends. The CDR3 DNA sequence: TGTGCCAGCAGCCAAGTGGGGGCGGGAGGCACAGATACGCAGTATTTT. Translated: CASSQVGAGGTDTQYF.

The chain has TRBV5-8 and TRBJ2-1; tentatively, D is TRBD1 (5 bases). The CDR3 covers 13 residues. Trimming removed 4 bases from V and 7 bases from J, with 12 bases in between. Per germline, CDR1 SGHTS and CDR2 YDEGEE. The CDR3 DNA follows: TGTGCCAGCAGCAGGCAGGGTAGGAATGAGCAGTTCTTC. It is translated as CASSRQGRNEQFF.

The rearrangement joins TRBV6-5 to TRBJ2-7, with 8 bases fitting TRBD1. Germline loops: CDR1 MNHEY, CDR2 SVGAGI. After removal of 6 bases from V and 2 bases from J, the junction contained 6 bases not matched to a gene. This CDR3 is built from 14 residues. Here the CDR3 DNA reads TGTGCCAGCAGAACCGGACAGGGAGCCTACGAGCAGTACTTC. This translates into CASRTGQGAYEQYF.

The chain uses TRBV10-2 and TRBJ2-7; D remains ambiguous. Germline CDR1 is WSHSY and CDR2 is SAAADI. The CDR3 is 12 amino acids. V lost 6 bases to trimming and J lost 6 bases, with 12 bases between them. The CDR3 is CASRFSSAEQYF. The CDR3 region has the DNA TGCGCCAGCAGGTTTAGTAGTGCCGAGCAGTACTTC.

This chain joins TRBV9 and TRBJ2-7, with D possibly TRBD1 on 6 matching bases. Germline CDR1 SGDLS, CDR2 YYNGEE. Trimming took off 3 bases at V and 3 bases at J, with 13 bases between the two ends. The CDR3 has 14 residues. The CDR3 DNA reads as TGTGCCAGCAGCGCGTGGGACACTGGCTACGAGCAGTACTTC. It yields the protein CASSAWDTGYEQYF.

The rearrangement uses TRBV2 and TRBJ1-2; 7 bases are shared with TRBD1. Germline lookup yields CDR1 SNHLY and CDR2 FYNNEI. V trimming: 7 bases; J trimming: 7 bases; junction bases outside the gene matches: 12. The CDR3 covers 14 residues. CDR3 DNA: TGTGCCAGCACGGGACAGACATTTTCGGGTGGCTACACCTTC. Translated, it gives CASTGQTFSGGYTF.

The V call is TRBV11-2, the J call TRBJ1-4; 7 bases are a match to TRBD1. This CDR3 contains 15 residues. Germline assignment: CDR1 SGHAT and CDR2 FQNNGV. After removal of 1 base from V and 8 bases from J, the junction contained 7 bases not matched to a gene. The CDR3 DNA sequence: TGTGCCAGCAGCTTAGGTGGGGTCAGGGGGGAAAAACTGTTTTTT. Translating it yields CASSLGGVRGEKLFF.

The chain combines TRBV5-1 with TRBJ2-3; TRBD1 is a possible D gene (5 bases). The CDR3 contains 14 residues. Looked up from germline, CDR1 is SGHRS and CDR2 is YFSETQ. V was clipped by 4 bases and J by 6 bases, with 15 bases between them. The CDR3 sequence: CASSLSPRVDTQYF. In DNA form, the CDR3 reads TGCGCCAGCAGCCTCTCCCCCAGGGTGGATACGCAGTATTTT.

This clone was counted a single time. This CDR3 is CASSLAVLTGASNQPQHF. The CDR3 DNA follows: TGTGCCAGCAGCTTAGCGGTACTGACAGGCGCTAGCAATCAGCCCCAGCATTTT. The genes are TRBV7-8 and TRBJ1-5, with D possibly matching TRBD1 (6 bases). The CDR3 is made up of 18 amino acids. The germline V gene has CDR1 SGHVS and CDR2 FQNEAQ. The V end lost 0 bases, the J end lost 0 bases, and 15 bases lay between the germline ends.

The rearrangement links TRBV30 to TRBJ2-1, with D maybe TRBD1 (6 bases). The CDR3 is made up of 14 amino acids. The germline V and J ends were trimmed by 5 bases and 3 bases, with 14 bases remaining between them. Per the germline V gene, CDR1 is GTSNPN and CDR2 is SVGIG (reference sequence). The CDR3 region has the DNA TGTGCCTGGGGGGGAGACAGGATCTACAATGAGCAGTTCTTC. Protein sequence: CAWGGDRIYNEQFF.

The genes are TRBV7-8 and TRBJ1-1, with 9 nucleotides matching TRBD1. This CDR3 region has 14 residues. V dropped 5 bases and J dropped 3; count of bases not matched to a gene: 4. Germline CDR1 SGHVS, CDR2 FQNEAQ. The CDR3 sequence: CASSQQGADTEAFF. As DNA, the CDR3 is TGTGCCAGCAGCCAACAGGGGGCGGACACTGAAGCTTTCTTT.

This chain links TRBV18 with TRBJ2-1; maybe TRBD2 (5 bases). The CDR3 is 13 amino acids. Deletions cut 6 bases from V and 4 bases from J, with 10 bases between. The germline CDR1 and CDR2 sequences are KGHSH and LQKENI. CDR3 protein: CASSVTGYNEQFF. CDR3 nucleotides: TGTGCCAGCTCGGTTACGGGGTACAATGAGCAGTTCTTC.

The J gene is TRBJ2-1, the V gene TRBV27; 10 nucleotides line up with TRBD2. There are 20 residues in the CDR3. J lost 7 bases, V lost 4 bases, and 22 bases had no gene match. Germline V gives CDR1 MNHEY, CDR2 SMNVEV (reference sequence). The CDR3 region is CASSSNLLAGGGPRKNEQFF. In DNA, the CDR3 is TGTGCCAGCAGTTCCAACCTCTTAGCGGGGGGCGGCCCTCGTAAGAATGAGCAGTTCTTC.

This clone was counted only a few times. The chain has TRBV19 and TRBJ1-1; tentative D call: TRBD1 (6 bases). Germline assignment: CDR1 LNHDA and CDR2 SQIVND (reference sequence). The V gene lost 0 bases and the J gene lost 4 bases, with 12 bases spanning the gap. The CDR3 spans 15 residues. The CDR3 is CASSIDQGQGTEAFF. The CDR3 DNA sequence: TGTGCCAGTAGTATAGATCAGGGGCAGGGCACTGAAGCTTTCTTT.

The chain couples TRBV10-3 to TRBJ2-3; 9 bases map to TRBD2. CDR3 size: 15 residues. The J segment lost 4 bases and the V segment lost 10 bases, leaving 12 bases of the junction unmatched. CDR1 is ENHRY and CDR2 is SYGVKD in the germline V gene. The chain's CDR3 is CATPEGGGAPDTQYF. DNA of the CDR3: TGTGCCACCCCGGAGGGCGGGGGGGCCCCAGATACGCAGTATTTT.

This clone has just one count. The V call is TRBV7-2, the J call TRBJ1-4; 9 bases agree with TRBD1. V lost 4 bases and J lost 8; bases outside the gene matches: 11. Germline CDR1 is SGHTA and CDR2 is FQGNSA. The CDR3 runs 16 residues. In DNA form, the CDR3 reads TGTGCCAGCAGCTCACCGGGACAGGGTTTTCCGGAAAAACTGTTTTTT. As protein: CASSSPGQGFPEKLFF.

J is TRBJ2-5 and V is TRBV21-1; the table assigns TRBD1, which was not confirmed against the DNA. TRBV21-1 is an annotated pseudogene. This CDR3 spans 19 amino acids. The CDR3 region is CASSDFRDRGREGRETQYF. CDR3 bases: TGTGCCAGCAGTGACTTCCGGGACAGGGGCCGCGAAGGGAGGGAGACCCAGTACTTC.

The chain is built from TRBV11-2 and TRBJ1-5, with 9 bases matching TRBD1. Trimming removed 6 bases from V and 4 bases from J; junction bases left unmatched: 4. This CDR3 contains 14 residues. The germline CDR1 and CDR2 sequences are SGHAT and FQNNGV. CDR3 amino acids: CASSSGTGNQPQHF. CDR3 DNA: TGTGCCAGCAGTTCCGGGACAGGGAATCAGCCCCAGCATTTT.

The rearrangement links TRBV6-5 to TRBJ1-2; D uncertain. CDR1 and CDR2 (germline): MNHEY, SVGAGI. The ends were cut back, 8 bases at V and 5 bases at J, with 15 bases in the middle. This CDR3 has 13 residues. The CDR3 DNA sequence: TGTGCCAGCTCCATGGGAGGAGAGTATGGCTACACCTTC. Its protein product is CASSMGGEYGYTF.

The chain uses TRBV19 and TRBJ2-2; TRBD1 aligns across 11 bases. CDR1 and CDR2 (germline): LNHDA, SQIVND (reference sequence). CDR3 length equals 15 residues. The junction had 5 bases not matched to a gene; V was cut back by 7 bases and J by 4 bases. DNA of the CDR3: TGTGCCAGTACCCGGACAGGGGGCGGCACCGGGGAGCTGTTTTTT. Encoded protein: CASTRTGGGTGELFF.

This chain connects TRBV5-5 to TRBJ1-3; D may be TRBD1 (6 bases). Germline lookup yields CDR1 SGHKS and CDR2 YYEKEE (reference sequence). The ends were cut back, 3 bases at V and 9 bases at J, with 25 bases in the middle. This CDR3 spans 17 amino acids. Here the CDR3 DNA reads TGTGCCAGCAGCTCGATCACAGGGACCGGGAGCGGGGGCACCATATATTTT. This codes for CASSSITGTGSGGTIYF.

CDR3 region: CASSIYDSTDTQYF. CDR3 nucleotide sequence: TGTGCCAGTAGTATATACGACAGTACAGATACGCAGTATTTT. The chain employs TRBV19 and TRBJ2-3; tentative D call: TRBD1 (5 bases). This CDR3 is 14 amino acids long. The ends were cut back, 2 bases at V and 3 bases at J, with 9 bases in the middle. CDR1 and CDR2 (germline): LNHDA, SQIVND (reference sequence).

The chain is built from TRBV29-1 and TRBJ1-1; D is unresolved. The CDR3 runs to 12 residues. Germline CDR1 and CDR2: SQVTM and ANQGSEA. Trimming removed 3 bases from V and 3 bases from J, with 8 bases in between. CDR3 coding DNA: TGCAGCGTTGAGAACAGCTACACTGAAGCTTTCTTT. Protein sequence: CSVENSYTEAFF. The full variable domain, rest sourced from reference TRBV29-1 and TRBJ1-1, is SAVISQKPSRDICQRGTSLTIQCQVDSQVTMMFWYRQQPGQSLTLIATANQGSEATYESGFVIDKFPISRPNLTFSTLTVSNMSPEDSSIYLCSVENSYTEAFFGQGTRLTVV.

This chain joins TRBV12-3 or TRBV12-4 and TRBJ1-2, with a possible D match to TRBD1 (6 bases). The CDR3 spans 12 residues. Trimming removed 3 bases at V and 8 bases at J, with 10 bases between. For the CDR3, the DNA is TGTGCCAGCAGTTTGCCCCAGGGGGGCTACACCTTC. This translates into CASSLPQGGYTF.

J is TRBJ2-1 and V is TRBV13; the match to TRBD1 covers 11 bases. Looked up from germline, CDR1 is PRHDT and CDR2 is FYEKMQ (reference sequence). The V and J ends lost 3 bases and 0 bases, in that order; junction bases with no gene match: 1. The CDR3 contains 16 residues. Here the CDR3 DNA reads TGTGCCAGCAGCTTGGACAGGGGGCACTCCTACAATGAGCAGTTCTTC. Protein sequence: CASSLDRGHSYNEQFF.

This clone was counted at least ten times. This chain links TRBV5-1 with TRBJ2-2; 7 bases map to TRBD1. V shed 0 bases, J shed 0 bases, and the junction held 2 bases outside the gene matches. Germline loops: CDR1 SGHRS, CDR2 YFSETQ. The CDR3 consists of 16 residues. The CDR3 coding sequence is TGCGCCAGCAGCTTGGCCGGGACAGCGAACACCGGGGAGCTGTTTTTT. It yields the protein CASSLAGTANTGELFF.

V gene TRBV6-6 combines with J gene TRBJ2-1, with 9 positions matching TRBD1. The V gene end was trimmed by 6 bases and the J gene end by 8 bases; junction bases not matched to a gene: 14. Germline lookup yields CDR1 MNHNY and CDR2 SVGAGI (reference sequence). The CDR3 length is 16 residues. The CDR3 is CASRPKPGQGVDEQFF. The CDR3 DNA sequence: TGTGCCAGCAGACCGAAACCGGGACAGGGTGTCGATGAGCAGTTCTTC.

This clone was seen more than once but under ten times. This chain uses TRBV6-5 with TRBJ2-7; D is possibly TRBD1 (5 bases). CDR3 length equals 12 residues. V was shortened by 2 bases and J by 6 bases, with 8 bases between the two germline ends. Looked up from germline, CDR1 is MNHEY and CDR2 is SVGAGI. DNA for the CDR3: TGTGCCAGCAGTTACATGGGGCGCGAGCAGTACTTC. This translates into CASSYMGREQYF.

The genes are TRBV4-2 and TRBJ2-4; possible D gene TRBD2, 6 bases. The CDR3 has 11 residues. Germline V CDR1 and CDR2: LGHNA, YNFKEQ. V was pared by 3 bases and J by 10 bases, with 7 bases between. CDR3 coding DNA: TGTGCCAGCAGCCAGGGGGGAATTCAGTACTTC. Amino acids: CASSQGGIQYF.